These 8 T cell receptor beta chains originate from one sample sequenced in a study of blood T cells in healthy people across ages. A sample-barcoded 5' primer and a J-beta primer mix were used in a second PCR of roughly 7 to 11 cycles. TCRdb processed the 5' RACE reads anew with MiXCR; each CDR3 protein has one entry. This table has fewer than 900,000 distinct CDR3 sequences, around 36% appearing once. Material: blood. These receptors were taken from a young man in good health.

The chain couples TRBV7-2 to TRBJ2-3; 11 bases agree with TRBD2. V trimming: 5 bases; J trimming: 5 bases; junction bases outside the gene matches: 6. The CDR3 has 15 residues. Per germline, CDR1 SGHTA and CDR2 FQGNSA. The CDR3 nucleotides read TGTGCCAGCAGCCTAACTAGCGGGAGCGGAGATACGCAGTATTTT. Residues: CASSLTSGSGDTQYF.

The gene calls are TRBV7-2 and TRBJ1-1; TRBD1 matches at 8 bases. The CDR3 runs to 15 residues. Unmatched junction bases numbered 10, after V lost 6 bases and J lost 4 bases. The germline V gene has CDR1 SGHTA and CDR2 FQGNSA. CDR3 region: CASSLAGGSITEAFF. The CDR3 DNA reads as TGTGCCAGCAGTCTCGCAGGGGGCAGCATCACTGAAGCTTTCTTT.

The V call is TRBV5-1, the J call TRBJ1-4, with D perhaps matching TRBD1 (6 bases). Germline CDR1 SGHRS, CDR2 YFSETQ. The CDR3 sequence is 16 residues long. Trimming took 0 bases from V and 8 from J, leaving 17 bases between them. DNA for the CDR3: TGCGCCAGCAGCTTGGTCCCACAGGGAGGAGGGGAAAAACTGTTTTTT. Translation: CASSLVPQGGGEKLFF. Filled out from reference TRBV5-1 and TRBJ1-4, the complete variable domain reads KAGVTQTPRYLIKTRGQQVTLSCSPISGHRSVSWYQQTPGQGLQFLFEYFSETQRNKGNFPGRFSGRQFSNSRSEMNVSTLELGDSALYLCASSLVPQGGGEKLFFGSGTQLSVL.

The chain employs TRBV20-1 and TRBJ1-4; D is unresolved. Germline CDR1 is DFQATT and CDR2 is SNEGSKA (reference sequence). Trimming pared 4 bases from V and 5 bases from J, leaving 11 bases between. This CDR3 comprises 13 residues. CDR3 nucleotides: TGCAGTGCTACGCACAGATCCAATGAAAAACTGTTTTTT. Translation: CSATHRSNEKLFF.

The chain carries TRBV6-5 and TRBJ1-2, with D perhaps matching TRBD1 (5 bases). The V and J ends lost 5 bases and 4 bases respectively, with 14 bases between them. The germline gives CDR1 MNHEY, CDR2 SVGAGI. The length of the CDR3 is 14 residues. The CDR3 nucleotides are TGTGCCAGCAGTGTGGACGGGACTTCCTATGGCTACACCTTC. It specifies CASSVDGTSYGYTF.

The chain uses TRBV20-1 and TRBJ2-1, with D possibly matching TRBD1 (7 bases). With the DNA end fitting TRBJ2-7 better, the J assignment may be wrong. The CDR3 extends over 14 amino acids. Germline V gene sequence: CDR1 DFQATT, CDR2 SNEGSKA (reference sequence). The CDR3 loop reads CSASQGGSYNEQYF. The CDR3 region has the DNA TGCAGTGCTAGTCAGGGGGGCTCCTACAATGAGCAGTACTTC.

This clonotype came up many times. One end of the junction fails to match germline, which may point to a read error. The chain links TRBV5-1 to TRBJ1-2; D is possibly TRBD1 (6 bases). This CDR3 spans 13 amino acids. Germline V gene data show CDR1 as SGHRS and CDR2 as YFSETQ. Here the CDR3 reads CASSLVQGYGYTF. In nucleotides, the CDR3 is TGTGCCAGCAGTTTAGTCCAGGGGTACGGCTACACCTTC.

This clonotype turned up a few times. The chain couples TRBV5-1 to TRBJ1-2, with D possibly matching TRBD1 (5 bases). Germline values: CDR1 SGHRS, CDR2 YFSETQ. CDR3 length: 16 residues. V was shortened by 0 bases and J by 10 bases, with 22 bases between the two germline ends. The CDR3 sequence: CASSLGVRDGFRDYTF. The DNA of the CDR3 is TGCGCCAGCAGCTTGGGGGTCAGGGACGGTTTTCGAGACTACACCTTC.